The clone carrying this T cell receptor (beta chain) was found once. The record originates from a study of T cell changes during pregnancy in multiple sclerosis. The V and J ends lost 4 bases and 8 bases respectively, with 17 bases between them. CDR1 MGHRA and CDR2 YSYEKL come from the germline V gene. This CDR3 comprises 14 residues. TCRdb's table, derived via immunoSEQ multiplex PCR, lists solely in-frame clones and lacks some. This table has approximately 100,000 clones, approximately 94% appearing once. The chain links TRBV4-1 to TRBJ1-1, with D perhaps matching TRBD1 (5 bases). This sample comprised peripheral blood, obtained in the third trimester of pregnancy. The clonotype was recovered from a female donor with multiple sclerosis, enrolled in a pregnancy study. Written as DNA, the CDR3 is TGCGCCAGCAGCCTCCTGGGGCCAGGGTCGGAAGCTTTCTTT. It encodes CASSLLGPGSEAFF.